The sequence of this T cell receptor beta chain was determined in a study of T cell changes during pregnancy in multiple sclerosis. This table comes from immunoSEQ multiplex PCR, and its TCRdb copy is limited to in-frame clones, with some not included. The data contain 40,000 to 60,000 clones, approximately 92% of them singletons. This CDR3 is built from 14 residues. Unmatched junction bases numbered 4, after V lost 4 bases and J lost 3 bases. Germline-derived CDR1 and CDR2 are SQVTM and ANQGSEA. The source is a female donor with multiple sclerosis, enrolled in a pregnancy study. The source was CD4+ T cells from peripheral blood mononuclear cells, collected in the third trimester of pregnancy. The chain joins TRBV29-1 to TRBJ2-3, with 10 bases that match TRBD2. DNA for the CDR3: TGCAGCGTTGGGCTAGCGGGAGTTACAGATACGCAGTATTTT. It translates to CSVGLAGVTDTQYF.